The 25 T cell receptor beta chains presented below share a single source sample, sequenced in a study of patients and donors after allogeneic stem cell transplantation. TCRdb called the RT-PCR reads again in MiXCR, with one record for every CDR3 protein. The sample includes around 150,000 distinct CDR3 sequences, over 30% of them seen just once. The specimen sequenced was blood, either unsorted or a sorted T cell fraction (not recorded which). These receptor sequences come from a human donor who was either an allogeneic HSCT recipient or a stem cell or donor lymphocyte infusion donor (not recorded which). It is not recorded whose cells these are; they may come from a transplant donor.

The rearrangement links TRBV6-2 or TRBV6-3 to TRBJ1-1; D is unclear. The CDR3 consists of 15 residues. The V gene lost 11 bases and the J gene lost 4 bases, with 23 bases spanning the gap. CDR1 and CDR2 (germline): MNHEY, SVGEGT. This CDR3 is CAGYAGDVVCTEAFF. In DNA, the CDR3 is TGTGCCGGCTACGCCGGTGATGTGGTGTGCACTGAAGCTTTCTTT.

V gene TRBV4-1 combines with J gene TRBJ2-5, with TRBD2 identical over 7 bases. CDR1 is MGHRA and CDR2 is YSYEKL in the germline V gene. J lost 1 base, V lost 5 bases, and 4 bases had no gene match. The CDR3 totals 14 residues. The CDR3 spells CASSNGGIQETQYF. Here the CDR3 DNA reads TGCGCCAGCAGCAACGGGGGGATCCAAGAGACCCAGTACTTC.

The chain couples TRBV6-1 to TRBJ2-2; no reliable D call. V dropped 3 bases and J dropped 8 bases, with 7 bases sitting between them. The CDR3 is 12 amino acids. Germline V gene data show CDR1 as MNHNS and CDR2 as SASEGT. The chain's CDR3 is CASSDPEGELFF. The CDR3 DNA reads TGTGCCAGCAGTGACCCAGAAGGGGAGCTGTTTTTT.

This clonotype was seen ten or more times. The DNA for the CDR3 is TGCGCCAGCAGCTACGGACAGGACGTAGGCTACACCTTC. Translation gives CASSYGQDVGYTF. The chain carries TRBV5-1 and TRBJ1-2; 7 bases are shared with TRBD1. Germline loops: CDR1 SGHRS, CDR2 YFSETQ. The CDR3 is 13 residues long. The V segment lost 3 bases and the J segment 8 bases; nucleotides outside the gene matches: 7.

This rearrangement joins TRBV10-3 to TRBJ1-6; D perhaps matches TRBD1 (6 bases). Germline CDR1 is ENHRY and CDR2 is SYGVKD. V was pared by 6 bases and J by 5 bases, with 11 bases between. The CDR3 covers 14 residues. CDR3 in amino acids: CAIRGDTDNSPLHF. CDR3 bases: TGTGCCATCAGGGGGGACACTGATAATTCACCCCTCCACTTT.

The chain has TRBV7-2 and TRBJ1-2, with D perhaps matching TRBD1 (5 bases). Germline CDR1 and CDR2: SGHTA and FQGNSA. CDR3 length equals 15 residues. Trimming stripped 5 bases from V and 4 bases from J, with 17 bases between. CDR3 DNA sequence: TGTGCCAGCAGCCAGGGCGTAGGACACCGCTATGGCTACACCTTC. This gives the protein CASSQGVGHRYGYTF.

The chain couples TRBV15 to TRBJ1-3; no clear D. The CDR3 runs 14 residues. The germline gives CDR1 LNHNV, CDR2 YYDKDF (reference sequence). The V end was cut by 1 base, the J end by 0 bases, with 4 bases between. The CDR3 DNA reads TGTGCCACCAGCAGAGCTATCTCTGGAAACACCATATATTTT. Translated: CATSRAISGNTIYF.

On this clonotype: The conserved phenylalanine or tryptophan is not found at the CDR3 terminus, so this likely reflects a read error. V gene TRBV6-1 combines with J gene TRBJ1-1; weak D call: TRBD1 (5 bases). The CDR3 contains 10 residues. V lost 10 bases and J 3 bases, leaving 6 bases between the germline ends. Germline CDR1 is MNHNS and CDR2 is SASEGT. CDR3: CATGDTEAFS. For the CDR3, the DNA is TGTGCCACGGGGGACACTGAAGCTTTCTCT.

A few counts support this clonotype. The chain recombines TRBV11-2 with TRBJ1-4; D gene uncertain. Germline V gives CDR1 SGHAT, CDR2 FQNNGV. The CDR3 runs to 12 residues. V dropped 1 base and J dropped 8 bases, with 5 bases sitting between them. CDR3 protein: CASSLVREKLFF. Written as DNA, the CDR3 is TGTGCCAGCAGCTTAGTGAGAGAAAAACTGTTTTTT. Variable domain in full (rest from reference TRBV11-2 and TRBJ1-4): EAGVAQSPRYKIIEKRQSVAFWCNPISGHATLYWYQQILGQGPKLLIQFQNNGVVDDSQLPKDRFSAERLKGVDSTLKIQPAKLEDSAVYLCASSLVREKLFFGSGTQLSVL.

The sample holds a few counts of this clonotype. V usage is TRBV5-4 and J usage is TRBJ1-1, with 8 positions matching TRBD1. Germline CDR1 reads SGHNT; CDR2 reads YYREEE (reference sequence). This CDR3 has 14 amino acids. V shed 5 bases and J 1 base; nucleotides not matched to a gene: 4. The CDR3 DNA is TGTGCCAGCAGTTGGGACAGGAAGAACACTGAAGCTTTCTTT. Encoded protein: CASSWDRKNTEAFF.

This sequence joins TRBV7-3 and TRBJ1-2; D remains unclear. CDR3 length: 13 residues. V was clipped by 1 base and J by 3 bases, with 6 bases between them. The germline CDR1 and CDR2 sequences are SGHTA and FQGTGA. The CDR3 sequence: CASSLIPDYGYTF. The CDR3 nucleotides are TGTGCCAGCAGCTTAATACCGGACTATGGCTACACCTTC.

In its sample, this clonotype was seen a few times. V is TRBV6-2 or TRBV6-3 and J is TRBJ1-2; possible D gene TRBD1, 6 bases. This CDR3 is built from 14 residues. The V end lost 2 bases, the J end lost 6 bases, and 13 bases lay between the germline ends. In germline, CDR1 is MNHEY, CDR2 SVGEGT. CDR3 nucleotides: TGTGCCAGCAGTTACCGCTGGGACACGGATGGCTACACCTTC. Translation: CASSYRWDTDGYTF.

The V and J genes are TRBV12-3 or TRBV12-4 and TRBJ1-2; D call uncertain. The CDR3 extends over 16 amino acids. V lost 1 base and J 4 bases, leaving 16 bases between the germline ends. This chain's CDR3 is CASSLESRTPFYGYTF. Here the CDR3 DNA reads TGTGCCAGCAGTTTAGAGTCCCGGACGCCATTCTATGGCTACACCTTC.

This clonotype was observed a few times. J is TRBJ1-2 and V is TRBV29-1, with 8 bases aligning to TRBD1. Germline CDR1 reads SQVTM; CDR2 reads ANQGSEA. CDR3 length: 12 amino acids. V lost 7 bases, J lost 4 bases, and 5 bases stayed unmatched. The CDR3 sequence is CSGGQAAYGYTF. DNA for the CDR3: TGCAGCGGGGGACAGGCTGCCTATGGCTACACCTTC.

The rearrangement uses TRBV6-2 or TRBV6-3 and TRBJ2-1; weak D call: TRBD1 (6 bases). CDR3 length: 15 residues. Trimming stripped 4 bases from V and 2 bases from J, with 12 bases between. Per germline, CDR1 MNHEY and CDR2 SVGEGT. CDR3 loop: CASSSGQTTYNEQFF. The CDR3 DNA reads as TGTGCCAGCAGTTCTGGACAGACGACCTACAATGAGCAGTTCTTC.

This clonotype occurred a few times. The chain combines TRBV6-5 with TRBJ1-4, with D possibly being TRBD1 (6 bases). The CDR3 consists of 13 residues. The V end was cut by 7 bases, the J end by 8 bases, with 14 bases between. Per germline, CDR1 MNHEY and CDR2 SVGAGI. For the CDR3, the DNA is TGTGCCAGCACCCGGGGGCGGTTCGAAAAACTGTTTTTT. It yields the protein CASTRGRFEKLFF.

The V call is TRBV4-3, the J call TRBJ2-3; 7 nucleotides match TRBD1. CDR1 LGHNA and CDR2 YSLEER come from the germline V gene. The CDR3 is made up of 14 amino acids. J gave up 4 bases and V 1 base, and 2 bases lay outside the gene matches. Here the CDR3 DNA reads TGCGCCAGCAGCCAAGGACAGGGACCAGATACGCAGTATTTT. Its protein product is CASSQGQGPDTQYF.

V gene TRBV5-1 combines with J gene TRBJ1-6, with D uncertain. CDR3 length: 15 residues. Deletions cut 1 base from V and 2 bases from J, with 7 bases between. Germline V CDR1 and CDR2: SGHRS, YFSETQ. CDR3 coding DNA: TGCGCCAGCAGCTTGACGGAGACCTATAATTCACCCCTCCACTTT. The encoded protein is CASSLTETYNSPLHF. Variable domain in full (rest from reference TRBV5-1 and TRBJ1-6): KAGVTQTPRYLIKTRGQQVTLSCSPISGHRSVSWYQQTPGQGLQFLFEYFSETQRNKGNFPGRFSGRQFSNSRSEMNVSTLELGDSALYLCASSLTETYNSPLHFGNGTRLTVT.

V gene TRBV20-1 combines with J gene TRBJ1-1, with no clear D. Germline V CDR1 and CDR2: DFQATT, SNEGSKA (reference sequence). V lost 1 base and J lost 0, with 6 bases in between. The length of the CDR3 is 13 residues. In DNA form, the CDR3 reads TGCAGTGCTAGAGGACTAATGAACACTGAAGCTTTCTTT. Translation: CSARGLMNTEAFF.

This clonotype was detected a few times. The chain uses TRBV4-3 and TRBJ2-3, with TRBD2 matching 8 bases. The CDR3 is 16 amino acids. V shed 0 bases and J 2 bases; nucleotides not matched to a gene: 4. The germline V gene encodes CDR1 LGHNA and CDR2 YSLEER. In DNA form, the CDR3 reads TGCGCCAGCAGCCAAGAAGGGACTAGACTCACAGATACGCAGTATTTT. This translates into CASSQEGTRLTDTQYF.

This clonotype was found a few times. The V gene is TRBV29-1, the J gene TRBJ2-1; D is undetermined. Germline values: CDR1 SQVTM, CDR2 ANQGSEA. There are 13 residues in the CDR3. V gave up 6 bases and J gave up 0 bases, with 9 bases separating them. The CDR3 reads CSVKGISYNEQFF. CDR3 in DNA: TGCAGCGTCAAAGGGATCTCCTACAATGAGCAGTTCTTC.

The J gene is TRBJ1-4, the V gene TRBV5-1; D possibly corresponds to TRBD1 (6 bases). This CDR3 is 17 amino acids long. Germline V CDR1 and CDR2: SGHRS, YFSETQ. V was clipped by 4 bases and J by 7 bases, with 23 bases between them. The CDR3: CASSTHAGPGAGEKLFF. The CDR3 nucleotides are TGCGCCAGCAGCACTCATGCGGGCCCGGGGGCGGGTGAAAAACTGTTTTTT.

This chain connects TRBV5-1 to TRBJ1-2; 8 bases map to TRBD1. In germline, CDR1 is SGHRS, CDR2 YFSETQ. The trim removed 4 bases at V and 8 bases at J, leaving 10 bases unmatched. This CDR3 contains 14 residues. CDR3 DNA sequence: TGCGCCAGCAGCCCGAACCGACAGGGGCGCGGCTACACCTTC. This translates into CASSPNRQGRGYTF. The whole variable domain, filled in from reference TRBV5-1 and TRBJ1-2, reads KAGVTQTPRYLIKTRGQQVTLSCSPISGHRSVSWYQQTPGQGLQFLFEYFSETQRNKGNFPGRFSGRQFSNSRSEMNVSTLELGDSALYLCASSPNRQGRGYTFGSGTRLTVV.

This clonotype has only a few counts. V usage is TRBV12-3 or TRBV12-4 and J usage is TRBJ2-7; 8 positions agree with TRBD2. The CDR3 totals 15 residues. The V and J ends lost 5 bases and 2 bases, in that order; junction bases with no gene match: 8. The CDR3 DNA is TGTGCCAGCAGTCTGACGGGAGGGGCCCCCTACGAGCAGTACTTC. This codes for CASSLTGGAPYEQYF.

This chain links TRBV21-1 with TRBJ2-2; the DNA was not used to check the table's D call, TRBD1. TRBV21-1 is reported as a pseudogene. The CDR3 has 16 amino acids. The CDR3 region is CASSKWTGTDTGELFF. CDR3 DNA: TGTGCCAGCAGCAAATGGACAGGGACGGACACCGGGGAGCTGTTTTTT.